Each of the 11 T cell receptor beta chains below was sequenced from the same sample in a study of cytomegalovirus exposure and HLA in healthy donors. PCR employed 60 Vbeta and 13 Jbeta primers. The method was immunoSEQ multiplex PCR; TCRdb's version includes in-frame clones alone and lacks a portion of them. The sample lists 100,000 or so clones, more than 65% occurring once. Sequencing was carried out using PBMCs. The receptors derive from a woman between 50 and 59 years old in good health and CMV-seropositive.

The chain employs TRBV18 and TRBJ1-3; 8 nucleotides match TRBD1. The CDR3 consists of 15 residues. Germline loops: CDR1 KGHSH, CDR2 LQKENI. V was pared by 5 bases and J by 4 bases, with 7 bases of the junction left unmatched. CDR3 amino acids: CASSTGQAKGNTIYF. CDR3 bases: TGTGCCAGCTCAACGGGACAGGCAAAAGGAAACACCATATATTTT.

The rearrangement links TRBV5-1 to TRBJ1-4; maybe TRBD1 (5 bases). Germline V gene sequence: CDR1 SGHRS, CDR2 YFSETQ. The CDR3 sequence is 16 residues long. V dropped 0 bases and J dropped 3 bases, with 12 bases sitting between them. The CDR3 DNA reads as TGCGCCAGCAGCTTGGTTAGTCTCAGGGCTAATGAAAAACTGTTTTTT. Its translation: CASSLVSLRANEKLFF.

Points on this clone: A read error may account for a junction end that differs from germline. The chain employs TRBV6-1 and TRBJ1-1; D is ambiguous. Per the germline V gene, CDR1 is MNHNS and CDR2 is SASEGT. The CDR3 covers 13 residues. The CDR3 loop is CASSEGRNTEAFF. CDR3 in DNA: TGTGCCAGCAGCGAAGGGAGGAACACTGAAGCTTTCTTT.

V is TRBV7-3 and J is TRBJ1-2; weak D call: TRBD1 (5 bases). V was clipped by 5 bases and J by 2 bases, with 12 bases between them. The CDR3 is 14 amino acids. Per germline, CDR1 SGHTA and CDR2 FQGTGA. CDR3 amino acids: CASSPAGENYGYTF. The CDR3 DNA is TGTGCCAGCAGCCCCGCGGGGGAGAACTATGGCTACACCTTC.

CDR3 DNA sequence: TGTGCCTCCTCGAGAATCACTGAAGCTTTCTTT. Translating it yields CASSRITEAFF. The rearrangement joins TRBV30 to TRBJ1-1, with D unresolved. Germline CDR1 reads GTSNPN; CDR2 reads SVGIG (reference sequence). V was pared by 7 bases and J by 4 bases, with 10 bases between. The CDR3 runs 11 residues.

The chain has TRBV6-5 and TRBJ2-2, with D uncertain. The CDR3 is made up of 11 amino acids. With 5 bases removed from V and 6 bases from J, the gap between germline ends came to 4 bases. The germline V gene has CDR1 MNHEY and CDR2 SVGAGI. The CDR3 sequence is CASSQSGELFF. The CDR3 region has the DNA TGTGCCAGCAGTCAATCCGGGGAGCTGTTTTTT.

Remarks on this clone: Germline is not matched at one junction end, which may reflect a read error. The gene calls are TRBV6-1 and TRBJ1-5; D remains unclear. CDR3 length equals 13 residues. Germline CDR1 is MNHNS and CDR2 is SASEGT. The CDR3 DNA sequence: TGTGCCAGCAGGGAAGCGACACTCCAGCCCCAGCATTTT. This gives the protein CASREATLQPQHF.

The chain uses TRBV29-1 and TRBJ2-7; 8 bases align to TRBD1. This CDR3 is built from 13 residues. J gave up 2 bases and V 7 bases, and 7 bases lay outside the gene matches. Germline CDR1 SQVTM, CDR2 ANQGSEA. DNA for the CDR3: TGCAGCGGACGGACAGGGCCCCCCTACGAGCAGTACTTC. Residues: CSGRTGPPYEQYF.

The chain employs TRBV4-1 and TRBJ2-7, with D tentatively TRBD2 (5 bases). The V end was cut by 0 bases, the J end by 4 bases, with 13 bases between. Germline CDR1 is MGHRA and CDR2 is YSYEKL. The CDR3 has 15 amino acids. The CDR3 region is CASSQDHIRGYEQYF. The CDR3 nucleotides read TGCGCCAGCAGCCAAGATCACATTCGGGGATACGAGCAGTACTTC.

The V and J genes are TRBV29-1 and TRBJ2-6; D might be TRBD1 (6 bases). Germline loops: CDR1 SQVTM, CDR2 ANQGSEA. V lost 4 bases to trimming and J lost 0 bases, with 19 bases between them. This CDR3 has 18 amino acids. The CDR3, as DNA: TGCAGCGTTGTTGGTAGTACAGGACAGCCCTCTGGGGCCAACGTCCTGACTTTC. Translated: CSVVGSTGQPSGANVLTF.

The table lists this clone with a few counts. The rearrangement links TRBV9 to TRBJ2-4; perhaps TRBD1 as D (5 bases). The CDR3 spans 15 residues. Trimming stripped 2 bases from V and 2 bases from J, with 11 bases between. Germline-derived CDR1 and CDR2 are SGDLS and YYNGEE. The CDR3 nucleotides read TGTGCCAGCAGCGTCACAGGTGGGCCCAAAAACATTCAGTACTTC. Its protein product is CASSVTGGPKNIQYF. The variable domain in full, completed from reference TRBV9 and TRBJ2-4, reads DSGVTQTPKHLITATGQRVTLRCSPRSGDLSVYWYQQSLDQGLQFLIQYYNGEERAKGNILERFSAQQFPDLHSELNLSSLELGDSALYFCASSVTGGPKNIQYFGAGTRLSVL.